The sequence of this T cell receptor beta chain was determined in a study of T cells in Graves' hyperthyroidism and ophthalmopathy. Not enrolled were patients with uncontrolled infection, other autoimmune disease, pregnancy or lactation. This clonotype was seen only a few times. Amplification yielded TCR beta CDR3 regions, with RNA transcripts as the source. During a first-round RT-PCR of the TCR CDR3, the HTBI primer set was used. MiXCR, run by TCRdb on the multiplex PCR reads, gives a single entry per CDR3 protein. The profile shows about 460,000 distinct CDR3 sequences, approximately 23% of them singletons. The source material was blood. The sequence was obtained from a woman between 65 and 79 years old with Graves' ophthalmopathy.

CDR3 in DNA: TGTGCCAGCAGCCCCCAGAGCTCTGGGGCCAACGTCCTGACTTTC. This encodes CASSPQSSGANVLTF. The rearrangement uses TRBV7-3 and TRBJ2-6; unclear D gene. V was shortened by 5 bases and J by 0 bases, with 8 bases between the two germline ends. This CDR3 is 15 amino acids long. The V gene's germline CDR1 is SGHTA and CDR2 FQGTGA. Full variable domain (outside the CDR3, taken from reference TRBV7-3 and TRBJ2-6): GAGVSQTPSNKVTEKGKYVELRCDPISGHTALYWYRQSLGQGPEFLIYFQGTGAADDSGLPNDRFFAVRPEGSVSTLKIQRTERGDSAVYLCASSPQSSGANVLTFGAGSRLTVL.